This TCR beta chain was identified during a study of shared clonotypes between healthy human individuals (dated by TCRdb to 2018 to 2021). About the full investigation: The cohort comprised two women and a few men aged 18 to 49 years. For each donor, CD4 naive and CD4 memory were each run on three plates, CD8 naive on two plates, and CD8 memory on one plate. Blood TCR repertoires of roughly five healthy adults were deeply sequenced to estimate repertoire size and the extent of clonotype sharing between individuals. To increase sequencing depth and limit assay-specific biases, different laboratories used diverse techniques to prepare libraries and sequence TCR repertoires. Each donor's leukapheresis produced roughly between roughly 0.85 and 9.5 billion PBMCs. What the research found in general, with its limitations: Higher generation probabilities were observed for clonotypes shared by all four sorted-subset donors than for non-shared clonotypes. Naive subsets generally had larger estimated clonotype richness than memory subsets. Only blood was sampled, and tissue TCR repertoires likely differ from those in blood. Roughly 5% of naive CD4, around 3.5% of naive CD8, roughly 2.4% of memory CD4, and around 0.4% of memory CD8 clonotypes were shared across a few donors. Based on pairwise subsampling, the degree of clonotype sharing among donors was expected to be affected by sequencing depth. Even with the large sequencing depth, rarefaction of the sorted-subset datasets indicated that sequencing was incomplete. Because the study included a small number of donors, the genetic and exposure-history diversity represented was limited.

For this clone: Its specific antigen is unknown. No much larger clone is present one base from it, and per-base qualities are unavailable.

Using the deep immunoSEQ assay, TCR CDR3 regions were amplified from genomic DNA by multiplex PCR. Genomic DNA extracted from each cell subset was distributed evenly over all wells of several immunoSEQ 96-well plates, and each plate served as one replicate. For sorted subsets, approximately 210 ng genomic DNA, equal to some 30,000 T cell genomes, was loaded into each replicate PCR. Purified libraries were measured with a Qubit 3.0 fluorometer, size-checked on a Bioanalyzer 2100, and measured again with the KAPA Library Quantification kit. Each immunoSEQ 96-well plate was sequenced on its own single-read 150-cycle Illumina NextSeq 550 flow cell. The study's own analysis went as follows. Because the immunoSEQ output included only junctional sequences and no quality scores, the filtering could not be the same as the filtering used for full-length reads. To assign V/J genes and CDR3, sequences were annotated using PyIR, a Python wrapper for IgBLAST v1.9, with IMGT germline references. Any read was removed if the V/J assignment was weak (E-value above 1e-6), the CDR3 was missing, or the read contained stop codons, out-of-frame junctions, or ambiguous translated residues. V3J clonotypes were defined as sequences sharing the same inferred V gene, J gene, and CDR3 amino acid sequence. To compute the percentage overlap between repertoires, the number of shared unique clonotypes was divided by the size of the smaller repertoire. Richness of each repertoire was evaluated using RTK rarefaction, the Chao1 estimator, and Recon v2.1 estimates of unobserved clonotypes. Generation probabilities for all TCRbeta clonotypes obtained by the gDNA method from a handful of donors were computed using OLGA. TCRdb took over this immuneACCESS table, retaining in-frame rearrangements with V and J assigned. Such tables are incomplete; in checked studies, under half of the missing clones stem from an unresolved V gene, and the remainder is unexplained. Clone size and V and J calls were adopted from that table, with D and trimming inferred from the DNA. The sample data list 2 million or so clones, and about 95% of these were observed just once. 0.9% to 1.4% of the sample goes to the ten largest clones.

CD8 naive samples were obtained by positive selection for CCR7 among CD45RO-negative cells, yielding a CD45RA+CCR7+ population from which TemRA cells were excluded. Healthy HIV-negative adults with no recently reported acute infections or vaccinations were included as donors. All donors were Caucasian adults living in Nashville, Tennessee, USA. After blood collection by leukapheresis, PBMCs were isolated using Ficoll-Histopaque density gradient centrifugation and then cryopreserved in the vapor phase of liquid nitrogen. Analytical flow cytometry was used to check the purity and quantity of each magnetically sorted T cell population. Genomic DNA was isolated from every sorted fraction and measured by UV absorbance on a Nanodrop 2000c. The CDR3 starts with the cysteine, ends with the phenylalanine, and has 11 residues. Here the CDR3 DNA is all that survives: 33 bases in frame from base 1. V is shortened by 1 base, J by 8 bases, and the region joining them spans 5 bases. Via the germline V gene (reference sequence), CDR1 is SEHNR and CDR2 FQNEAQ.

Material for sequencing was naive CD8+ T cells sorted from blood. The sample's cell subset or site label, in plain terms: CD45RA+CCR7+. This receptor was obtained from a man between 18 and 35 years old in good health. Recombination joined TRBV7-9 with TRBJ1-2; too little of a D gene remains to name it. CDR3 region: CASSLDGGYTF. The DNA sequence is TGTGCCAGCAGCTTAGATGGGGGCTACACCTTC.